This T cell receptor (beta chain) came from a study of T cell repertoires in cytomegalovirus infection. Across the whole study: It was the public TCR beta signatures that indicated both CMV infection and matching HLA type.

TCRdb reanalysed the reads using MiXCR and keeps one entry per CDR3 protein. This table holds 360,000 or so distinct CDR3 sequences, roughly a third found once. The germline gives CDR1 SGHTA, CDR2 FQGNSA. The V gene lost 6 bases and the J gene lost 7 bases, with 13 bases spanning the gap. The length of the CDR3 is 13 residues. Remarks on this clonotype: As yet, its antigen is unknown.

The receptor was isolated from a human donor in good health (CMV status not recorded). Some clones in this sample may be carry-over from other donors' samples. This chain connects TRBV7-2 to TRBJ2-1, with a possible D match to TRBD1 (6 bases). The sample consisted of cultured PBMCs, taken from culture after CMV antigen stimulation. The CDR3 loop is CASSIDRQNEQFF. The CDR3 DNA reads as TGTGCCAGCAGTATAGACAGGCAGAATGAGCAGTTCTTC.